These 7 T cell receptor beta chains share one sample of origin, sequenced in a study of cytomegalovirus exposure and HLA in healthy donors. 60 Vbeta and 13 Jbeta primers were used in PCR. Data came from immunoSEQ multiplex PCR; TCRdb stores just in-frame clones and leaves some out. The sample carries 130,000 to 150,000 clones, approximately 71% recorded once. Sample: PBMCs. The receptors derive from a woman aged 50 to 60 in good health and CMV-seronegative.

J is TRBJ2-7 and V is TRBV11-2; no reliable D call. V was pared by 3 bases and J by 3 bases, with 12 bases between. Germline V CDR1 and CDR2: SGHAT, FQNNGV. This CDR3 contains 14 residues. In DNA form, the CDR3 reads TGTGCCAGCAGCTTGTCCCCGACGGGCTACGAGCAGTACTTC. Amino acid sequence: CASSLSPTGYEQYF.

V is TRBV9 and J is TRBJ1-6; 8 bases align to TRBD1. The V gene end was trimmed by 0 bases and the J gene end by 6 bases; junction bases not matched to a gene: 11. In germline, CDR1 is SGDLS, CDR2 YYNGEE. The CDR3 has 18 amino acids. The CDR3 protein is CASSVDGAGTGRNSPLHF. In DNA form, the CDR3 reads TGTGCCAGCAGCGTAGACGGGGCAGGGACAGGCCGTAATTCACCCCTCCACTTT.

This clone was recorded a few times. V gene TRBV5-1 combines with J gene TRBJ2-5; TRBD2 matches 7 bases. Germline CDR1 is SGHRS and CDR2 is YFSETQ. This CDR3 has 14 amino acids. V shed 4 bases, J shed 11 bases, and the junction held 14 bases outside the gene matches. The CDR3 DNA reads TGCGCCAGCAGCCGACTCGACACCGCGGGGGAGCAGTACTTC. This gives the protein CASSRLDTAGEQYF.

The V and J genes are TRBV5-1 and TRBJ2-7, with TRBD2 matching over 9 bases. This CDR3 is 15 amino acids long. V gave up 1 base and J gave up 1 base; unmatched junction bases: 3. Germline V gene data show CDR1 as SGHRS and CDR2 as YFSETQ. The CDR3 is CASSLWTSDSYEQYF. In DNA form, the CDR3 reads TGCGCCAGCAGCTTGTGGACTAGCGATTCCTACGAGCAGTACTTC.

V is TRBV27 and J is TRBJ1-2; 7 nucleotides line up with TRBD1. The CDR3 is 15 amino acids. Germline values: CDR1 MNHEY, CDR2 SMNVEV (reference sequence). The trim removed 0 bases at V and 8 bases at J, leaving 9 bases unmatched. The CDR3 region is CASSLSATGAVGYTF. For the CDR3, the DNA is TGTGCCAGCAGTTTATCGGCAACAGGGGCTGTGGGCTACACCTTC.

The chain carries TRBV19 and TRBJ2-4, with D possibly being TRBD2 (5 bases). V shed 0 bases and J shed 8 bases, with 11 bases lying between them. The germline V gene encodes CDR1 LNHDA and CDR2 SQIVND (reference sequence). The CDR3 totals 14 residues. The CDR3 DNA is TGTGCCAGTAGTATAGATCCCGGGGAAGACATTCAGTACTTC. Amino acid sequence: CASSIDPGEDIQYF.

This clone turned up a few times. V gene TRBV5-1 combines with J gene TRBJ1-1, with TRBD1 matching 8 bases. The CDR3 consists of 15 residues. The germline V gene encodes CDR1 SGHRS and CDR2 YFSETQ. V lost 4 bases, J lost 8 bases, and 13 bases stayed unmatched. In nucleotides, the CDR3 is TGCGCCAGCAGCACTGGGCGGGACAGGATACAAGAAGCTTTCTTT. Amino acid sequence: CASSTGRDRIQEAFF.